The 7 T cell receptor beta chains below were found in one sample sequenced in a study of shared T cell receptors in the human thymus. Assay: immunoSEQ multiplex PCR; the TCRdb copy retains only in-frame clones and omits some. The table lists about 500,000 clones, around 78% of them singletons. This same sample was also taken into another study, of human thymus T cells.

The sequencing sample was made of thymocytes. These receptors all stem from a boy under three years old with a congenital heart defect.

This rearrangement joins TRBV5-6 to TRBJ2-1; 15 bases align to TRBD2. This CDR3 contains 17 residues. V trimming: 2 bases; J trimming: 7 bases; junction bases outside the gene matches: 7. Looked up from germline, CDR1 is SGHDT and CDR2 is YYEEEE. The CDR3 nucleotides read TGTGCCAGCAGCTTAGGACTAGCGGGAGGGCCTCGGAATGAGCAGTTCTTC. Protein product: CASSLGLAGGPRNEQFF.

The chain recombines TRBV7-9 with TRBJ2-1; 7 nucleotides line up with TRBD1. The junction had 9 bases not matched to a gene; V was cut back by 1 base and J by 6 bases. The CDR3 has 16 amino acids. From germline, CDR1 is SEHNR and CDR2 FQNEAQ (reference sequence). The CDR3: CASSLGQGPPPNEQFF. CDR3 bases: TGTGCCAGCAGCTTAGGACAGGGACCCCCCCCCAATGAGCAGTTCTTC.

V usage is TRBV4-1 and J usage is TRBJ1-3, with D tentatively TRBD1 (6 bases). From germline, CDR1 is MGHRA and CDR2 YSYEKL. This CDR3 is 14 amino acids long. V dropped 0 bases and J dropped 10 bases, with 13 bases sitting between them. The CDR3 protein is CASSQDGRGDTIYF. DNA of the CDR3: TGCGCCAGCAGCCAAGATGGCAGGGGAGATACCATATATTTT.

The chain combines TRBV27 with TRBJ2-5, with a weak D call TRBD2 (5 bases). Germline V gives CDR1 MNHEY, CDR2 SMNVEV (reference sequence). The CDR3 contains 14 residues. Trimming stripped 0 bases from V and 3 bases from J, with 8 bases between. This chain's CDR3 is CASSLSEAKETQYF. In nucleotides, the CDR3 is TGTGCCAGCAGTTTATCGGAGGCTAAAGAGACCCAGTACTTC.

This chain joins TRBV5-1 and TRBJ2-7; tentatively, D is TRBD1 (6 bases). CDR3 length equals 14 residues. CDR1 is SGHRS, CDR2 YFSETQ, per germline. The V end was cut by 5 bases, the J end by 5 bases, with 17 bases between. This chain's CDR3 is CASRNGQGSNEQYF. CDR3 DNA sequence: TGCGCCAGCAGAAACGGGCAGGGGTCCAACGAGCAGTACTTC.

The V call is TRBV19, the J call TRBJ1-4; tentative D call: TRBD1 (6 bases). V lost 5 bases and J 5 bases, leaving 15 bases between the germline ends. CDR1 is LNHDA, CDR2 SQIVND, per germline (reference sequence). This CDR3 is 15 amino acids long. CDR3 region: CASSGRGGINEKLFF. The DNA of the CDR3 is TGTGCCAGTAGTGGCAGGGGCGGAATAAATGAAAAACTGTTTTTT. The full variable domain, completed using reference TRBV19 and TRBJ1-4, is DGGITQSPKYLFRKEGQNVTLSCEQNLNHDAMYWYRQDPGQGLRLIYYSQIVNDFQKGDIAEGYSVSREKKESFPLTVTSAQKNPTAFYLCASSGRGGINEKLFFGSGTQLSVL.

This chain joins TRBV29-1 and TRBJ1-1, with D hard to call. V shed 7 bases and J shed 5 bases, with 8 bases lying between them. Germline V gene lookup returns CDR1 SQVTM and CDR2 ANQGSEA. The CDR3 sequence is 10 residues long. CDR3 DNA: TGCAGCGCCACTCGGACTGAAGCTTTCTTT. This encodes CSATRTEAFF.